This is a list of T cell receptor beta chains from one sample in a study of blood T cell repertoires in COVID-19. Generated by immunoSEQ multiplex PCR, the TCRdb table keeps only in-frame clones and is missing some. The repertoire includes tens of thousands of clones, over 75% of them detected once, and approximately 43% sits in the top ten. Sequencing was carried out using peripheral blood. These receptors were taken from a woman aged 80 or over with acute or convalescent COVID-19. Both conserved end residues are part of each CDR3. A D gene is named only where the DNA matches it firmly. The size of a clone is reported for some rows only, either as once, few or many, or as a class for expanded clones.

>TRBJ1-5|NA|TRBV27|NA
TGTGCCAGCAGTCCTTGGAGGGAACACCAGCCCCAGCATTTT
CASSPWREHQPQHF
>TRBJ2-5|NA|TRBV5-1|NA
TGCGCCAGCAGCTTGCTCGATGGGGCAGAAGAGACCCAGTACTTC
CASSLLDGAEETQYF
>TRBJ1-5|NA|TRBV5-1|NA
TGCGCCAGCAGCTTAACGGGGGGAGGTCAGCCCCAGCATTTT
CASSLTGGGQPQHF
>TRBJ1-6|TRBD1|TRBV14|NA
TGTGCCAGCAGCCAAGGGACAGGAAGGAATTCACCCCTCCACTTT
CASSQGTGRNSPLHF
>TRBJ1-5|NA|TRBV15|NA
TGTGCCACCAGCAGAGTGTACCACCGCCTATATAGCAATCAGCCCCAGCATTTT
CATSRVYHRLYSNQPQHF
>TRBJ2-1|TRBD1|TRBV5-1|few
TGCGCCAGCAGCCCAGGACCGGGACAGGGGGTCAATGAGCAGTTCTTC
CASSPGPGQGVNEQFF
>TRBJ1-2|NA|TRBV5-1|NA
TGCGCCAGCAGCTTGGACTGGCTGGAGGATGGCTACACCTTC
CASSLDWLEDGYTF
>TRBJ2-3|NA|TRBV9|NA
TGTGCCAGCAGCGTAGATAACGGGGGATCTAGCACAGATACGCAGTATTTT
CASSVDNGGSSTDTQYF
>TRBJ1-2|TRBD1|TRBV19|few
TGTGCCAGTAGTATCGGACAGGGCGCTAACAACTATGGCTACACCTTC
CASSIGQGANNYGYTF
>TRBJ1-1|TRBD1|TRBV19|NA
TGTGCCAGTAGTCCCGGGACAGGGGCCATGGGGACTGAAGCTTTCTTT
CASSPGTGAMGTEAFF
>TRBJ1-6|NA|TRBV19|NA
TGTGCCAGTAGTTCAGCGTTGAATAATTCACCCCTCCACTTT
CASSSALNNSPLHF
>TRBJ1-5|NA|TRBV19|NA
TGTGCCAGTAGTACCCTCACAGGGTCGGAGTGGCCCCAGCATTTT
CASSTLTGSEWPQHF
>TRBJ2-2|NA|TRBV29-1|NA
TGCAGCGTTGGCCGGGGCAGGGGATCGAACACCGGGGAGCTGTTTTTT
CSVGRGRGSNTGELFF